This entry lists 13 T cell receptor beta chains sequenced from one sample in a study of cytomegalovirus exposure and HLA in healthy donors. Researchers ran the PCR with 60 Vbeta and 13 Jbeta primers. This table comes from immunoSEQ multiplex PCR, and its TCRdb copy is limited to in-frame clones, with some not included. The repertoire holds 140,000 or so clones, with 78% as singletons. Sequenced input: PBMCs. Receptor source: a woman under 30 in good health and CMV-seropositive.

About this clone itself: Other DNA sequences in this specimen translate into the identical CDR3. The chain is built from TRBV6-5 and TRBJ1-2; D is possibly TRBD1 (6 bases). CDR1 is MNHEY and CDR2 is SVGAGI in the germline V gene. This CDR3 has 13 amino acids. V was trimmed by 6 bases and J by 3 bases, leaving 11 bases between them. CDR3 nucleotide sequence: TGTGCCAGCAGCCTACAGGGCCACTATGGCTACACCTTC. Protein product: CASSLQGHYGYTF.

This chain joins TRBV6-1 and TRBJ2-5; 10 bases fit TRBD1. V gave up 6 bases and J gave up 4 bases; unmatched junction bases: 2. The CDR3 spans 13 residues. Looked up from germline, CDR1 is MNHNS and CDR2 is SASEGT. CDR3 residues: CASSGDRGETQYF. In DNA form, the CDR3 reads TGTGCCAGCAGCGGGGACAGGGGAGAGACCCAGTACTTC.

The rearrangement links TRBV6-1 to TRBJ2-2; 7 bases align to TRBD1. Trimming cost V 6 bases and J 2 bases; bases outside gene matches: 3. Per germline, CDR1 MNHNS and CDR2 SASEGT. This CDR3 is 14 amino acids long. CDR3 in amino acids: CASRGTANTGELFF. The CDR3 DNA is TGTGCCAGCAGGGGGACAGCCAACACCGGGGAGCTGTTTTTT.

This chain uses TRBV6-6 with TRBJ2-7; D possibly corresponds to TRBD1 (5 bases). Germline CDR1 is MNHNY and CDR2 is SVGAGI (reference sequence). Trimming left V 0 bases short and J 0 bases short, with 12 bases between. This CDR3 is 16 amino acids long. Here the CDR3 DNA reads TGTGCCAGCAGTTACTCGACAGCATCCTCCTCCTACGAGCAGTACTTC. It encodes CASSYSTASSSYEQYF.

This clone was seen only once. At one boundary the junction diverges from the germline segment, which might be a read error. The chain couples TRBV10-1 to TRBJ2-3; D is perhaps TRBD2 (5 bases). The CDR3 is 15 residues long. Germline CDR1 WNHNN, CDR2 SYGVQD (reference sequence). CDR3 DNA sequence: TGCGCCAGCAGTGACAGGCGATCTAGCACAGATACGCAGTGTTTT. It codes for CASSDRRSSTDTQCF.

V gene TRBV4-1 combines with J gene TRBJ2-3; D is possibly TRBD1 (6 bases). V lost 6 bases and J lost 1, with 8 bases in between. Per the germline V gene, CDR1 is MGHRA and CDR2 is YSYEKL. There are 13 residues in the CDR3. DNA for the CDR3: TGCGCCAGCAGGGACAGTGGCACAGATACGCAGTATTTT. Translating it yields CASRDSGTDTQYF.

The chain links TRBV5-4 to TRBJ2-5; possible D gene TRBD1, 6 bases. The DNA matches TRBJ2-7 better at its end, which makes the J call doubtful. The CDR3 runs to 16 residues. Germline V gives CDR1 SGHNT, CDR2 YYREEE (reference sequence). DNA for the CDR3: TGTGCCAGCAGCTTGGGGGGGCGGACAAATCTCTACGAGCAGTACTTC. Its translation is CASSLGGRTNLYEQYF.

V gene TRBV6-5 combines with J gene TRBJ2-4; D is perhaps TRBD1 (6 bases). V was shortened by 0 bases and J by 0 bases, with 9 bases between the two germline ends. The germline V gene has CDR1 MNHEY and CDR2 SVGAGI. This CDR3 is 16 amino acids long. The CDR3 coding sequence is TGTGCCAGCAGTTACTCCCCGACAGGAGCCAAAAACATTCAGTACTTC. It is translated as CASSYSPTGAKNIQYF.

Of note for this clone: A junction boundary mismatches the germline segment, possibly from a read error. CDR3 region: CASGKGQRVEIQYF. In DNA, the CDR3 is TGCGCCAGTGGGAAGGGACAGAGGGTGGAGATCCAGTACTTC. J is TRBJ2-5 and V is TRBV5-1; 7 bases match TRBD1. Germline V gene sequence: CDR1 SGHRS, CDR2 YFSETQ. The CDR3 is 14 residues long. Using reference TRBV5-1 and TRBJ2-5 for the parts outside the CDR3, the full variable domain is KAGVTQTPRYLIKTRGQQVTLSCSPISGHRSVSWYQQTPGQGLQFLFEYFSETQRNKGNFPGRFSGRQFSNSRSEMNVSTLELGDSALYLCASGKGQRVEIQYFGPGTRLLVL.

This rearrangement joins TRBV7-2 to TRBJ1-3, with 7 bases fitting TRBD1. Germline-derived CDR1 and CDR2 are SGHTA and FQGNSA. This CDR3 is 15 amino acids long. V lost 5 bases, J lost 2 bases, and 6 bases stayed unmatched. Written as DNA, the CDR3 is TGTGCCAGCAGCCCACAGGGGCGCACTGGAAACACCATATATTTT. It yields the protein CASSPQGRTGNTIYF.

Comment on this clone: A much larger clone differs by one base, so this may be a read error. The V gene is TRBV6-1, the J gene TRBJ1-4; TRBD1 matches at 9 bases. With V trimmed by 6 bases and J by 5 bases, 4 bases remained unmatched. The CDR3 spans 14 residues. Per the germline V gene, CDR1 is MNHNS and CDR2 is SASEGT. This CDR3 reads CASRTGTGNEKLFF. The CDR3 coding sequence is TGTGCCAGCAGGACCGGGACAGGGAATGAAAAACTGTTTTTT.

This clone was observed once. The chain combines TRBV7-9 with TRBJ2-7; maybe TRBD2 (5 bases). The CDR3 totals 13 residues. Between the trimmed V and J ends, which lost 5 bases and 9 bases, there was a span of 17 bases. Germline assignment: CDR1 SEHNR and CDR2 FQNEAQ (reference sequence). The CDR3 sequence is CASSPPAGLWQYF. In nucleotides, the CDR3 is TGTGCCAGCAGCCCCCCGGCAGGACTGTGGCAGTACTTC. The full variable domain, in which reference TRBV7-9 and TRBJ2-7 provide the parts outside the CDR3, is DTGVSQNPRHKITKRGQNVTFRCDPISEHNRLYWYRQTLGQGPEFLTYFQNEAQLEKSRLLSDRFSAERPKGSFSTLEIQRTEQGDSAMYLCASSPPAGLWQYFGPGTRLTVT.

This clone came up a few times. This CDR3 reads CASSDTSGGTDTQYF. DNA of the CDR3: TGTGCCAGCAGTGACACTAGCGGGGGCACAGATACGCAGTATTTT. The chain combines TRBV6-4 with TRBJ2-3, with 10 bases lining up with TRBD2. V was clipped by 2 bases and J by 1 base; unmatched bases: 0. There are 15 residues in the CDR3. Germline assignment: CDR1 MRHNA and CDR2 SNTAGT.